The 3 T cell receptor beta chains below were found in one sample sequenced in a study of shared clonotypes between healthy human individuals. The repertoire was sequenced with immunoSEQ multiplex PCR; TCRdb's copy has only in-frame clones and lacks some. The sample includes some 1.1 million clones, approximately 77% of them seen just once. The sample was memory CD4+ T cells from PBMCs. Regarding subset: CD45RA-negative fraction. The receptor set was obtained from a man younger than 35 in good health. Some clones in this sample may be carry-over from other donors' samples.

This clone has more than one count but fewer than ten. The chain couples TRBV9 to TRBJ1-1; possibly TRBD1 for D (5 bases). Trimming took 0 bases from V and 3 from J, leaving 12 bases between them. The CDR3 extends over 15 amino acids. Germline CDR1 reads SGDLS; CDR2 reads YYNGEE. The CDR3 here is CASSVAGLGDTEAFF. The CDR3 coding sequence is TGTGCCAGCAGCGTAGCAGGGCTCGGGGACACTGAAGCTTTCTTT.

This clone was detected a few times. The chain joins TRBV5-1 to TRBJ2-1; D gene ambiguous. The V end lost 3 bases, the J end lost 8 bases, and 9 bases lay between the germline ends. Germline V gene sequence: CDR1 SGHRS, CDR2 YFSETQ. The CDR3 has 12 residues. The CDR3 DNA reads TGCGCCAGCAGCTCCCAGACGGATGAGCAGTTCTTC. This encodes CASSSQTDEQFF.

This clone was seen a few times. The chain combines TRBV15 with TRBJ2-5; D gene unclear. Germline CDR1 reads LNHNV; CDR2 reads YYDKDF (reference sequence). V lost 3 bases and J lost 1, with 6 bases in between. CDR3 length: 13 residues. For the CDR3, the DNA is TGTGCCACCAGCAGGAGGCTCCAAGAGACCCAGTACTTC. Translated: CATSRRLQETQYF.